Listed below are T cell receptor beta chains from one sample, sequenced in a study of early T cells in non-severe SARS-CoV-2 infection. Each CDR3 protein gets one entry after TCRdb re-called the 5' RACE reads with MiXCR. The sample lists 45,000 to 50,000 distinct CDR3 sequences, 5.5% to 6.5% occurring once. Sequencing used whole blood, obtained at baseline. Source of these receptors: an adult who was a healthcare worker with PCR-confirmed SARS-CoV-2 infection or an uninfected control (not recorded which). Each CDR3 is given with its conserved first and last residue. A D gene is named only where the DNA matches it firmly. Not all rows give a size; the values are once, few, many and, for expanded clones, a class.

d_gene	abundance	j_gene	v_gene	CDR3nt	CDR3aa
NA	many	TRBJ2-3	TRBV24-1	TGTGCCACCAGTGAACCTGGACAGACCAATACGCAGTATTTT	CATSEPGQTNTQYF
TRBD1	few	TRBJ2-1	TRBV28	TGTGCCAGCAGGTCAGGGGGCAGGGTCTCCTACAATGAGCAGTTCTTC	CASRSGGRVSYNEQFF
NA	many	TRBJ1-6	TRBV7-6	TGTGCCAGCAGCTTCGAGGGCTCCTATAATTCACCCCTCCACTTT	CASSFEGSYNSPLHF
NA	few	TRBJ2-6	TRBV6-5	TGTGCCAGCAGTCGGGGAGCCTCTGGGGCCAACGTCCTGACTTTC	CASSRGASGANVLTF
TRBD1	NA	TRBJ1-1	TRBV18	TGTGCCAGCTCACCAAGACAGGGATCATTGAACACTGAAGCTTTCTTT	CASSPRQGSLNTEAFF
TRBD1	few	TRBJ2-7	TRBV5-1	TGCGCCAGCAGCCGCTCGGGACAGAACGAGCAGTACTTC	CASSRSGQNEQYF
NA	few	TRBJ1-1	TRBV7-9	TGTGCCAGCACCTCCCGGGGGCCAGAAGCTTTCTTT	CASTSRGPEAFF
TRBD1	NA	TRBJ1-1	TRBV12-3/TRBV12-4	TGTGCCAGCAGACAAGGACAGGGGAACACTGAAGCTTTCTTT	CASRQGQGNTEAFF
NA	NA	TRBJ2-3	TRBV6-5	TGTGCCAGCAGTCTGACAGGGGAGGGAGATACGCAGTATTTT	CASSLTGEGDTQYF
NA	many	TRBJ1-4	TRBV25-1	TGTGCCAGCAGTGAGGGGCCGTATCCTGAAAAACTGTTTTTT	CASSEGPYPEKLFF
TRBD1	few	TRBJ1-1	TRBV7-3	TGTGCCAGCAGCATAGCGGACAGGGGCTCTGAAGCTTTCTTT	CASSIADRGSEAFF
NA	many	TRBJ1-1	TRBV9	TGTGCCAGCAGCGTCAGGGAGCGTGGCACTGAAGCTTTCTTT	CASSVRERGTEAFF
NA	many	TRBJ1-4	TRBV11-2	TGTGCCAGCAGCTTGAATCCTGGGGAACTGTTTTTT	CASSLNPGELFF
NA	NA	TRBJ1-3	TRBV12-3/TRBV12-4	TGTGCCAGCAGTGTGCGTAGGTCTGGAAACACCATATATTTT	CASSVRRSGNTIYF
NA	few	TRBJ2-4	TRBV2	TGTGCCAGCAATCGGGACAGCGGGACCAAAAACATTCAGTACTTC	CASNRDSGTKNIQYF
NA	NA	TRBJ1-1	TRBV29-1	TGCAGCGTTGAGACGGGGGGACGAGCTTTCTTT	CSVETGGRAFF
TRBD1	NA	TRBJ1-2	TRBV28	TGTGCCAGCAGGACACAGGGGGCGTCCTATGGCTACACCTTC	CASRTQGASYGYTF
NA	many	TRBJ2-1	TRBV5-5	TGTGCCAGCAGCTTGGTGGGGCACGGTTACAATGAGCAGTTCTTC	CASSLVGHGYNEQFF
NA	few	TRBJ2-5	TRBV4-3	TGCGCCAGCAGCCCCACCTTTACAGAGACCCAGTACTTC	CASSPTFTETQYF
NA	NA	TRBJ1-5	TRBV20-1	TGCAGTGTCGGCAGGGTGAACAATCAGCCCCAGCATTTT	CSVGRVNNQPQHF
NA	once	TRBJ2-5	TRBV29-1	TGCAGCGTTGATACCGGGTGGCTGGAGACCCAGTACTTC	CSVDTGWLETQYF
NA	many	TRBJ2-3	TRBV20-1	TGCAGTGCTTTATCCGGTAGCGGAGGCCAGCGTGGTACGCAGTATTTT	CSALSGSGGQRGTQYF
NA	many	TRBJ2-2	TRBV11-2	TGTGCCAGCAGCTTAGCTGGTGGATGGACAAACTACACCGGGGAGCTGTTTTTT	CASSLAGGWTNYTGELFF
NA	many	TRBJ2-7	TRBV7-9	TGTGCCAGCAGCTTGAAACAGCCGAACGAGCAGTACTTC	CASSLKQPNEQYF
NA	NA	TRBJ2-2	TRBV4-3	TGCGCCAGCAGCCACGGGGGCCCGAACACCGGGGAGCTGTTTTTT	CASSHGGPNTGELFF
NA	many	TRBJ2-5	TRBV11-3	TGTGCCAGCAGCTCCAGCCGGGGGTCCCGAGACGAGACCCAGTACTTC	CASSSSRGSRDETQYF
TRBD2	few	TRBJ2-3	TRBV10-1	TGCGCCAGCAGTGAAAGATTAGCGGGGGGCCCAGAGGCAGATACGCAGTATTTT	CASSERLAGGPEADTQYF
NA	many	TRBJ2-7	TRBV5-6	TGTGCCAGCAGCTCGGCAGCAAACTACGAGCAGTACTTC	CASSSAANYEQYF
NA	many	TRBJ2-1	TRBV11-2	TGTGCCAGCAGCCAAACGGGGTCCTCCTCCTACAATGAGCAGTTCTTC	CASSQTGSSSYNEQFF
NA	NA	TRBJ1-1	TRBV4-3	TGCGCCAGCAGCCAAGAAGTTCAGGGGACTAGGAACACTGAAGCTTTCTTT	CASSQEVQGTRNTEAFF
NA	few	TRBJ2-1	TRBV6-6	TGTGCCAGCAGACCCAGCAAAGTGGAATCGGAGCAGTTCTTC	CASRPSKVESEQFF
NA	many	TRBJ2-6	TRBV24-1	TGTGCCACCAGTGATTTTATCTCAGGGACTGGGGCCAACGTCCTGACTTTC	CATSDFISGTGANVLTF
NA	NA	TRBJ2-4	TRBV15	TGTGCCACCAGCAGAGCCGGGACGGAGAGGAACATTCAGTACTTC	CATSRAGTERNIQYF
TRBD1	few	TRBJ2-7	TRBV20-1	TGCAGCGGACGGACAGGGACGGTTACCTACGAGCAGTACTTC	CSGRTGTVTYEQYF
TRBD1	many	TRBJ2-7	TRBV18	TGTGCCAGCTCACCAGAGACAGGGAGACCGAGGGAGCAGTACTTC	CASSPETGRPREQYF
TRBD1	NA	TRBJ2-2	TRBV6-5	TGTGCCAGCAGTTACGACAGGGCCACCGGGGAGCTGTTTTTT	CASSYDRATGELFF
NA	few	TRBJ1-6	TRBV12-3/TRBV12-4	TGTGCCAGCAGAAGTGGAGGTACCAATTCACCCCTCCACTTT	CASRSGGTNSPLHF
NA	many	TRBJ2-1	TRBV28	TGTGCCAGCAGTTTTGAAGTTGAGCAGTTCTTC	CASSFEVEQFF
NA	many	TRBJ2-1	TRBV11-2	TGTGCCAGCAGCCCTGGACAGCTTTTCATGAGCTCCTACAATGAGCAGTTCTTC	CASSPGQLFMSSYNEQFF
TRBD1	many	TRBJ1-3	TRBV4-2	TGTGCCAGCAGCCTCGTCGGGACAGACCTCCGCCCCGAGCGAAACACCATATATTTT	CASSLVGTDLRPERNTIYF
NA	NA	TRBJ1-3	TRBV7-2	TGTGCCAGCAGCCTGAGCTCTGGAAACACCATATATTTT	CASSLSSGNTIYF
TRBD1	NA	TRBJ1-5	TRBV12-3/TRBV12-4	TGTGCCAGCAGTGCTTACGGGACAGGTCAAAATCAGCCCCAGCATTTT	CASSAYGTGQNQPQHF
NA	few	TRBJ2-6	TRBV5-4	TGTGCCAGCAGCAGATCAACCCTATCTAGCTCTGGGGCCAACGTCCTGACTTTC	CASSRSTLSSSGANVLTF
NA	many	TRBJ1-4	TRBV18	TGTGCCAGCTCACCACTGGCTGGGACTAATGAAAAACTGTTTTTT	CASSPLAGTNEKLFF
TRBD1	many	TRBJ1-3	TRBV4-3	TGCGCCAGCAGCCAAGAGGGACAGGGACCCTCTGGAAACACCATATATTTT	CASSQEGQGPSGNTIYF
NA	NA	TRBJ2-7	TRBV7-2	TGTGCCAGCAGCCCGGGACAGCTGGGAGGTTACGAGCAGTACTTC	CASSPGQLGGYEQYF
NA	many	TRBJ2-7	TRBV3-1	TGTGCCAGCGGCGGCTACGAGCAGTACTTC	CASGGYEQYF
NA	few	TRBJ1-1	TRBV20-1	TGCAGTGCTAGAGATGCAGACTACACTGAAGCTTTCTTT	CSARDADYTEAFF
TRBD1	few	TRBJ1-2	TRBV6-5	TGTGCCAGCGGGAGGGGGACAGACCACTATGGCTACACCTTC	CASGRGTDHYGYTF
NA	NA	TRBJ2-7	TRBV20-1	TGCAGTGCTAGAGCTAGGGGCGAGCAGTACTTC	CSARARGEQYF
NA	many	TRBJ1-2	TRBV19	TGTGCCAGTAAAACCGGAGATTGGGGCTATGGCTACACCTTC	CASKTGDWGYGYTF
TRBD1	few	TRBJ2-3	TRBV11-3	TGTGCCAGCAGCTTAGCCGGACAGGGAAGCACAGATACGCAGTATTTT	CASSLAGQGSTDTQYF
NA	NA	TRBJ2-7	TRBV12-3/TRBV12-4	TGTGCCAGCAGTCCCGCCGGAGCCACGGGGGAGCAGTACTTC	CASSPAGATGEQYF